A selection of T cell receptor beta chains follows, all from one sample in a study of shared clonotypes between healthy human individuals. Measured with immunoSEQ multiplex PCR; TCRdb has only the in-frame clones, and not every one. The sample has about 2,500,000 clones, around 94% seen once. The sample consisted of naive CD4+ T cells sorted from blood. The source of these receptors is a man in his late teens or twenties in good health. Both conserved end residues are part of each CDR3. A D gene is named only where the DNA matches it firmly. The listing skips clone size in some rows; elsewhere it reads once, few, many or a size class.

D gene,J gene,V gene,clone size,CDR3 protein,CDR3 DNA
TRBD1,TRBJ2-5,TRBV30,-,CAWGAGQGAGETQYF,TGTGCCTGGGGCGCGGGACAGGGGGCGGGAGAGACCCAGTACTTC
-,TRBJ1-3,TRBV7-2,-,CASSPGTVGNTIYF,TGTGCCAGCAGCCCCGGGACGGTCGGAAACACCATATATTTT
-,TRBJ2-7,TRBV7-8,-,CASSYPYREGYEQYF,TGTGCCAGCAGCTACCCCTACAGGGAGGGCTACGAGCAGTACTTC
-,TRBJ1-1,TRBV6-1,-,CASSEIRTANTEAFF,TGTGCCAGCAGTGAAATCCGGACAGCGAACACTGAAGCTTTCTTT
-,TRBJ1-6,TRBV19,-,CASRVQDRDSPLHF,TGTGCCAGTAGGGTACAGGACCGAGATTCACCCCTCCACTTT
-,TRBJ1-2,TRBV7-2,-,CASSLDVSSSYGYTF,TGTGCCAGCAGCTTAGACGTCAGTTCTAGCTATGGCTACACCTTC
-,TRBJ2-1,TRBV5-4,-,CASSLGQSSYNEQFF,TGTGCCAGCAGCTTGGGACAGAGCTCCTACAATGAGCAGTTCTTC
-,TRBJ1-6,TRBV30,-,CAWSVLHGSSYNSPLHF,TGTGCCTGGAGTGTACTTCACGGCAGCTCCTATAATTCACCCCTCCACTTT
-,TRBJ1-1,TRBV2,-,CASSQNVNTEAFF,TGTGCCAGCAGTCAGAATGTAAACACTGAAGCTTTCTTT
-,TRBJ1-5,TRBV19,-,CASSIPGTLGNQPQHF,TGTGCCAGTAGTATTCCCGGGACTCTTGGCAATCAGCCCCAGCATTTT
TRBD2,TRBJ2-2,TRBV5-5,-,CASSLVSGVTTGELFF,TGTGCCAGCAGCTTGGTCAGCGGGGTGACAACCGGGGAGCTGTTTTTT
-,TRBJ1-6,TRBV5-1,-,CASSWTGAGDNSPLHF,TGCGCCAGCAGCTGGACGGGGGCAGGGGATAATTCACCCCTCCACTTT
-,TRBJ2-5,TRBV5-1,-,CASSLWHSQQETQYF,TGCGCCAGCAGCTTGTGGCACAGTCAACAAGAGACCCAGTACTTC
-,TRBJ1-4,TRBV27,once,CASSLSSRGEEKLFF,TGTGCCAGCAGTTTATCGAGTAGGGGCGAGGAAAAACTGTTTTTT
TRBD1,TRBJ2-1,TRBV30,-,CAWSVGQTGEQFF,TGTGCCTGGAGTGTGGGACAGACAGGGGAGCAGTTCTTC
-,TRBJ2-7,TRBV28,-,CASNGGRRYEQYF,TGTGCCAGCAACGGGGGGCGAAGATACGAGCAGTACTTC
TRBD1,TRBJ2-7,TRBV5-1,once,CASSPGQGSYEQYF,TGCGCCAGCAGCCCGGGACAGGGGTCCTACGAGCAGTACTTC
TRBD1,TRBJ1-5,TRBV7-9,-,CASSRTGNSNQPQHF,TGTGCCAGCAGCAGGACAGGAAATAGCAATCAGCCCCAGCATTTT
-,TRBJ2-1,TRBV2,few,CASSARLLNEQFF,TGTGCCAGCAGTGCAAGACTACTCAATGAGCAGTTCTTC
-,TRBJ2-2,TRBV10-3,-,CAISESTGTGELFF,TGTGCCATCAGTGAGTCAACAGGCACCGGGGAGCTGTTTTTT
-,TRBJ2-3,TRBV9,-,CASSSLGPSTDTQYF,TGTGCCAGCAGCTCCTTAGGTCCCAGCACAGATACGCAGTATTTT
-,TRBJ2-2,TRBV28,-,CASSNQGNTGELFF,TGTGCCAGCAGCAATCAGGGGAACACCGGGGAGCTGTTTTTT
TRBD2,TRBJ2-3,TRBV10-3,-,CAISEGRGETDTQYF,TGTGCCATCAGTGAGGGGCGGGGGGAAACAGATACGCAGTATTTT
-,TRBJ2-7,TRBV30,-,CAWQTGPYEQYF,TGTGCCTGGCAGACAGGCCCCTACGAGCAGTACTTC
-,TRBJ2-6,TRBV5-1,-,CASSLVISGANVLTF,TGCGCCAGCAGCTTGGTCATCTCTGGGGCCAACGTCCTGACTTTC
-,TRBJ1-6,TRBV2,-,CAGRLSNSPLHF,TGTGCCGGCAGGCTATCCAATTCACCCCTCCACTTT
TRBD2,TRBJ2-3,TRBV18,-,CASSPRLAGLTDTQYF,TGTGCCAGCTCACCACGACTAGCGGGGCTGACAGATACGCAGTATTTT
TRBD1,TRBJ2-2,TRBV7-8,-,CASSLVFGTAFVELFF,TGTGCCAGCAGCCTTGTGTTCGGGACAGCGTTCGTAGAGCTGTTTTTT
-,TRBJ2-5,TRBV7-9,-,CASSYLRPSQEETQYF,TGTGCCAGCAGCTATTTAAGGCCTTCCCAGGAAGAGACCCAGTACTTC
-,TRBJ2-1,TRBV7-6,-,CASSLGGARNEQFF,TGTGCCAGCAGCTTAGGGGGGGCTAGGAATGAGCAGTTCTTC
TRBD1,TRBJ2-1,TRBV2,-,CASSDRGGQGLNEQFF,TGTGCCAGCAGTGATAGGGGGGGACAGGGATTAAATGAGCAGTTCTTC
-,TRBJ1-2,TRBV15,-,CATSRGTNTGNYGYTF,TGTGCCACCAGCAGAGGAACCAATACAGGCAACTATGGCTACACCTTC
TRBD1,TRBJ2-5,TRBV5-1,-,CASSLGTGTETQYF,TGCGCCAGCAGCTTGGGGACAGGGACCGAGACCCAGTACTTC
TRBD1,TRBJ1-2,TRBV7-9,-,CASSRVDRGPFYGYTF,TGTGCCAGCAGCCGCGTGGACAGGGGACCATTCTATGGCTACACCTTC
TRBD1,TRBJ2-7,TRBV18,-,CASSETAGTGFSYEQYF,TGTGCCAGCTCAGAGACGGCCGGGACAGGTTTCTCCTACGAGCAGTACTTC
TRBD1,TRBJ2-5,TRBV5-1,once,CASSQGQTLYQETQYF,TGCGCCAGCAGCCAGGGACAGACCCTGTACCAAGAGACCCAGTACTTC
-,TRBJ1-1,TRBV7-9,-,CASGLQTSEAFF,TGTGCCAGCGGGCTTCAGACATCTGAAGCTTTCTTT
TRBD1,TRBJ2-3,TRBV10-3,-,CAISEAGQGAPADTQYF,TGTGCCATCAGTGAGGCAGGACAGGGGGCGCCCGCAGATACGCAGTATTTT